One and the same sample provided the 23 T cell receptor beta chains below, sequenced in a study of blood T cells in healthy people across ages. Using a J-beta primer mix together with a sample-barcoded 5' primer, a second PCR was run for roughly 7 to 12 cycles. MiXCR, applied by TCRdb to the 5' RACE reads, yields one record per CDR3 protein. The repertoire holds over 700,000 distinct CDR3 sequences, approximately 25% seen once, with roughly 9% in the top ten. The data also belong to a second study, concerning T cells of mothers and their children.

Sequencing was performed on blood. Receptor source: a boy under 18 in good health.

This sequence joins TRBV6-2 or TRBV6-3 and TRBJ1-2; D remains unclear. The CDR3 loop spans 13 amino acids. Trimming cost V 0 bases and J 7 bases, with 9 bases left between them. Germline values: CDR1 MNHEY, CDR2 SVGEGT. CDR3 sequence (DNA): TGTGCCAGCAGTTACTCGTTCGATGTTGGCTACACCTTC. Amino acid sequence: CASSYSFDVGYTF.

CDR3 nucleotides: TGCAGCGTTGGTCGGCGGCTGGGGGGAGAGACCCAGTACTTC. Its protein is CSVGRRLGGETQYF. The chain has TRBV29-1 and TRBJ2-5, with D possibly TRBD2 on 6 matching bases. The CDR3 runs to 14 residues. The germline V and J ends were trimmed by 4 bases and 4 bases, with 16 bases remaining between them. Germline V CDR1 and CDR2: SQVTM, ANQGSEA.

This clonotype was observed at least ten times. The chain couples TRBV7-9 to TRBJ2-3; 7 bases align to TRBD2. Germline V CDR1 and CDR2: SEHNR, FQNEAQ (reference sequence). The CDR3 is 18 residues long. Unmatched junction bases numbered 13, after V lost 4 bases and J lost 0 bases. The CDR3 DNA sequence: TGTGCCAGCAGCTCCCCAAATCACGATAGCGGGAGCACAGATACGCAGTATTTT. Its translation: CASSSPNHDSGSTDTQYF.

This clonotype was detected a few times. The chain couples TRBV11-3 to TRBJ2-3, with TRBD2 matching 7 bases. This CDR3 spans 16 amino acids. Germline-derived CDR1 and CDR2 are SGHNT and YENEEA. With V trimmed by 2 bases and J by 4 bases, 9 bases remained unmatched. The CDR3 DNA sequence: TGTGCCAGCAGCTTAACCTGGACTAGGGCCCCAGATACGCAGTATTTT. The encoded protein is CASSLTWTRAPDTQYF.

J is TRBJ2-5 and V is TRBV5-6; D unresolved. V lost 2 bases and J 2 bases, leaving 16 bases between the germline ends. Germline V gene sequence: CDR1 SGHDT, CDR2 YYEEEE. This CDR3 region has 16 residues. This CDR3 reads CASSLRVERVQETQYF. The CDR3, as DNA: TGTGCCAGCAGCTTAAGGGTAGAACGGGTTCAAGAGACCCAGTACTTC.

This chain's CDR3 is CASSGPPLGLASEQYF. CDR3 DNA: TGCGCCAGCAGCGGACCACCGCTCGGACTAGCGAGCGAGCAGTACTTC. This rearrangement joins TRBV10-1 to TRBJ2-7; 9 bases align to TRBD2. The CDR3 covers 16 residues. The ends lost 6 bases at V and 6 bases at J; junction bases unmatched: 15. The germline V gene has CDR1 WNHNN and CDR2 SYGVQD (reference sequence).

V and J are TRBV7-9 and TRBJ2-7, with TRBD1 matching 7 bases. Germline assignment: CDR1 SEHNR and CDR2 FQNEAQ (reference sequence). This CDR3 is 16 amino acids long. V lost 1 base, J lost 2 bases, and 8 bases stayed unmatched. Written as DNA, the CDR3 is TGTGCCAGCAGCTTAGTTCAGGGGGTCGGCGCCTACGAGCAGTACTTC. Translated, it gives CASSLVQGVGAYEQYF.

This clonotype was detected a few times. The chain uses TRBV20-1 and TRBJ1-3; possibly TRBD1 for D (5 bases). Germline loops: CDR1 DFQATT, CDR2 SNEGSKA (reference sequence). V lost 3 bases and J 0 bases, leaving 6 bases between the germline ends. The CDR3 sequence is 13 residues long. The CDR3 here is CSARGTSGNTIYF. CDR3 coding DNA: TGCAGTGCTAGGGGGACCTCTGGAAACACCATATATTTT.

J is TRBJ2-7 and V is TRBV3-1; D gene uncertain. Per germline, CDR1 LGHDT and CDR2 YNNKEL (reference sequence). The CDR3 covers 15 residues. V lost 4 bases, J lost 1 base, and 14 bases lay in between. The CDR3 coding sequence is TGTGCCAGCAGCCCCCCAACAAGTCCTTCCTACGAGCAGTACTTC. This codes for CASSPPTSPSYEQYF.

The chain carries TRBV4-1 and TRBJ1-1; D gene ambiguous. V lost 2 bases and J 6 bases, leaving 13 bases between the germline ends. The CDR3 extends over 14 amino acids. Germline lookup yields CDR1 MGHRA and CDR2 YSYEKL. For the CDR3, the DNA is TGCGCCAGCAGCCAACCGGGGATGAGCCCTGAAGCTTTCTTT. It yields the protein CASSQPGMSPEAFF.

The V gene is TRBV25-1, the J gene TRBJ2-6; 7 nucleotides agree with TRBD1. In germline, CDR1 is MGHDK, CDR2 SYGVNS. V was clipped by 6 bases and J by 1 base; unmatched bases: 9. The CDR3 covers 17 residues. CDR3 bases: TGTGCCAGCAGCGACCGGGACAGCGAATCTGGGGCCAACGTCCTGACTTTC. Its translation: CASSDRDSESGANVLTF.

In its sample, this clonotype was seen a few times. One end of the junction is discordant with germline, which a read error may explain. J is TRBJ2-5 and V is TRBV10-1, with TRBD2 matching over 11 bases. In germline, CDR1 is WNHNN, CDR2 SYGVQD (reference sequence). The length of the CDR3 is 16 residues. The CDR3: CARSEWGLAAQETQYF. The CDR3 coding sequence is TGCGCCAGGAGTGAGTGGGGACTAGCGGCACAAGAGACCCAGTACTTC.

As regards this clonotype: Sequence at one end of the junction differs from germline and may be a read error. The rearrangement links TRBV7-8 to TRBJ2-1; TRBD1 matches 9 bases. The DNA end is a closer match to TRBJ2-5, so the J assignment may be wrong. The CDR3 runs to 14 residues. Germline V gene lookup returns CDR1 SGHVS and CDR2 FQNEAQ. The CDR3 loop reads CATSRDRDGETQYF. Here the CDR3 DNA reads TGTGCCACCAGCCGGGACAGGGACGGGGAGACCCAGTACTTC.

A few counts support this clonotype. This sequence joins TRBV20-1 and TRBJ2-6; D is undetermined. The length of the CDR3 is 14 residues. Germline V lookup: CDR1 DFQATT, CDR2 SNEGSKA (reference sequence). V lost 6 bases to trimming and J lost 4 bases, with 13 bases between them. The CDR3 region has the DNA TGCAGTGCCGATCGGGCATCCGGGGCCAACGTCCTGACTTTC. Translating it yields CSADRASGANVLTF.

The chain carries TRBV20-1 and TRBJ1-1, with D hard to call. The ends were cut back, 6 bases at V and 0 bases at J, with 20 bases in the middle. The CDR3 loop spans 16 amino acids. From germline, CDR1 is DFQATT and CDR2 SNEGSKA (reference sequence). The chain's CDR3 is CSAQKAGRSMNTEAFF. In DNA form, the CDR3 reads TGCAGTGCCCAGAAGGCGGGCAGGTCCATGAACACTGAAGCTTTCTTT.

The chain combines TRBV20-1 with TRBJ2-2, with D uncertain. Germline values: CDR1 DFQATT, CDR2 SNEGSKA (reference sequence). With 1 base removed from V and 7 bases from J, the gap between germline ends came to 10 bases. The CDR3 is made up of 13 amino acids. CDR3 sequence: CSARARVNGELFF. CDR3 nucleotide sequence: TGCAGTGCTAGAGCCCGGGTTAACGGGGAGCTGTTTTTT.

The chain recombines TRBV7-2 with TRBJ2-7; a weak D match, TRBD2 (5 bases). Trimming removed 1 base from V and 6 bases from J, with 19 bases in between. Germline lookup yields CDR1 SGHTA and CDR2 FQGNSA. CDR3 length: 16 residues. The CDR3 sequence: CASSLEFGGRLSEQYF. The CDR3 nucleotides are TGTGCCAGCAGCTTAGAGTTTGGTGGGAGATTAAGCGAGCAGTACTTC.

The chain links TRBV7-9 to TRBJ1-1; no clear D. The CDR3 is 13 residues long. V was cut by 1 base and J by 3 bases, with 6 bases left in between. Germline CDR1 SEHNR, CDR2 FQNEAQ (reference sequence). CDR3 protein: CASSLGTHTEAFF. Here the CDR3 DNA reads TGTGCCAGCAGCTTAGGAACTCACACTGAAGCTTTCTTT.

This clonotype was counted a single time. The chain combines TRBV28 with TRBJ1-2, with 7 bases that match TRBD1. This CDR3 has 17 amino acids. Germline-derived CDR1 and CDR2 are MDHEN and SYDVKM. The V and J ends lost 5 bases and 0 bases, in that order; junction bases with no gene match: 12. CDR3 DNA sequence: TGTGCCAGCAGTCGAATAGGGGGCAGACTAGCTAACTATGGCTACACCTTC. Translated: CASSRIGGRLANYGYTF.

The chain has TRBV7-2 and TRBJ2-5, with 12 bases aligning to TRBD1. V was pared by 3 bases and J by 3 bases, with 2 bases of the junction left unmatched. The CDR3 is made up of 15 amino acids. Germline V gene lookup returns CDR1 SGHTA and CDR2 FQGNSA. The CDR3 DNA sequence: TGTGCCAGCAGCTTGGGACAGGGGGCCGAAGAGACCCAGTACTTC. It yields the protein CASSLGQGAEETQYF.

This rearrangement joins TRBV6-5 to TRBJ2-5, with 9 positions matching TRBD1. The closer fit of TRBJ2-7 to the DNA end suggests the J call may be wrong. Germline V CDR1 and CDR2: MNHEY, SVGAGI. CDR3 length: 14 residues. The CDR3 protein is CASSPDRGSHEQYF. CDR3 nucleotides: TGTGCCAGCAGTCCGGACAGGGGTTCGCACGAGCAGTACTTC.

V gene TRBV9 combines with J gene TRBJ2-5, with D tentatively TRBD2 (6 bases). Germline V CDR1 and CDR2: SGDLS, YYNGEE. The V end lost 4 bases, the J end lost 5 bases, and 15 bases lay between the germline ends. The CDR3 loop spans 14 amino acids. The chain's CDR3 is CASSSGTLGETQYF. The CDR3 nucleotides read TGTGCCAGCAGCTCCGGGACTCTGGGGGAGACCCAGTACTTC.

The genes are TRBV27 and TRBJ1-4, with D possibly TRBD1 on 5 matching bases. The germline V gene encodes CDR1 MNHEY and CDR2 SMNVEV (reference sequence). The CDR3 sequence is 18 residues long. The V and J ends lost 2 bases and 2 bases respectively, with 18 bases between them. CDR3 loop: CASSLKRRGARTNEKLFF. The CDR3 DNA reads TGTGCCAGCAGTTTAAAGCGTCGGGGCGCACGGACTAATGAAAAACTGTTTTTT.